This passage covers 28 T cell receptor beta chains from one sample sequenced in a study of PD-L1 blockade in urothelial cancer. The time point is: peripheral blood 6 weeks after treatment start. Sequenced by immunoSEQ multiplex PCR; TCRdb stores in-frame clones only, minus some. Counted here are around 66,000 clones, roughly 90% occurring once; the ten biggest clones make up 10% to 12%. Here the sequenced sample was PBMCs, taken around atezolizumab (anti-PD-L1) treatment. The receptor source for this set is a man aged 55 to 70 with urothelial cancer.

V usage is TRBV9 and J usage is TRBJ2-3; 9 nucleotides line up with TRBD1. There are 18 residues in the CDR3. Germline-derived CDR1 and CDR2 are SGDLS and YYNGEE. Germline trimming cut 0 bases from V and 0 bases from J; bases unmatched to any gene: 8. CDR3 amino acids: CASSVEGGTGTSTDTQYF. CDR3 bases: TGTGCCAGCAGCGTAGAGGGTGGGACAGGGACCAGCACAGATACGCAGTATTTT.

This clone was found once. The chain is built from TRBV5-1 and TRBJ1-1; 8 nucleotides line up with TRBD1. Unmatched junction bases numbered 5, after V lost 1 base and J lost 0 bases. Per germline, CDR1 SGHRS and CDR2 YFSETQ. This CDR3 is 16 amino acids long. The CDR3 loop reads CASSLRTGFLNTEAFF. The DNA of the CDR3 is TGCGCCAGCAGCTTGAGGACAGGGTTTTTGAACACTGAAGCTTTCTTT.

The chain employs TRBV5-1 and TRBJ2-7; unclear D gene. CDR1 is SGHRS and CDR2 is YFSETQ in the germline V gene. This CDR3 has 14 amino acids. V was pared by 6 bases and J by 0 bases, with 13 bases between. CDR3 loop: CASTQVPSSYEQYF. As DNA, the CDR3 is TGCGCCAGCACCCAGGTACCCAGCTCCTACGAGCAGTACTTC.

The chain is built from TRBV11-2 and TRBJ2-1; D is uncertain. Trimming took off 0 bases at V and 0 bases at J, with 6 bases between the two ends. The CDR3 is 15 amino acids. Germline V gene data show CDR1 as SGHAT and CDR2 as FQNNGV. CDR3 sequence: CASSLEAFSYNEQFF. The CDR3 DNA reads as TGTGCCAGCAGCTTAGAGGCTTTCTCCTACAATGAGCAGTTCTTC.

The chain has TRBV18 and TRBJ1-4; TRBD1 matches 10 bases. Trimming cost V 5 bases and J 6 bases; bases outside gene matches: 6. The CDR3 runs 15 residues. Germline assignment: CDR1 KGHSH and CDR2 LQKENI. CDR3 sequence reads: CASSSSGTGDEKLFF. CDR3 in DNA: TGTGCCAGCTCATCTTCCGGGACAGGGGATGAAAAACTGTTTTTT.

The rearrangement links TRBV7-2 to TRBJ2-7, with TRBD2 identical over 11 bases. The germline V gene encodes CDR1 SGHTA and CDR2 FQGNSA. CDR3 length: 15 residues. Trimming at V came to 5 bases and at J to 1 base, leaving 4 bases not matched to a gene. CDR3 region: CASSTLAGASYEQYF. The CDR3 nucleotides are TGTGCCAGCAGCACACTAGCGGGAGCGTCCTACGAGCAGTACTTC.

J is TRBJ1-1 and V is TRBV18; D remains unclear. The CDR3 has 11 residues. Trimming pared 5 bases from V and 2 bases from J, leaving 3 bases between. From germline, CDR1 is KGHSH and CDR2 LQKENI. The CDR3 nucleotides read TGTGCCAGCTCATCAAACACTGAAGCTTTCTTT. As protein: CASSSNTEAFF.

This chain links TRBV29-1 with TRBJ2-1; TRBD1 is a possible D gene (6 bases). Between the trimmed V and J ends, which lost 3 bases and 7 bases, there was a span of 25 bases. The germline V gene encodes CDR1 SQVTM and CDR2 ANQGSEA. This CDR3 comprises 17 residues. CDR3 DNA: TGCAGCGTTGATGACGTACTTGAACACAGGGCCCCAAATGAGCAGTTCTTC. Translating it yields CSVDDVLEHRAPNEQFF.

This clone has a single count. This sequence joins TRBV30 and TRBJ1-5; unclear D gene. CDR1 is GTSNPN and CDR2 is SVGIG in the germline V gene (reference sequence). Trimming stripped 0 bases from V and 5 bases from J, with 11 bases between. CDR3 size: 14 residues. The chain's CDR3 is CAWSVMAVDQPQHF. The CDR3 coding sequence is TGTGCCTGGAGTGTAATGGCGGTAGATCAGCCCCAGCATTTT.

The rearrangement uses TRBV21-1 and TRBJ2-7; TRBD1, the D gene given by the table, was not confirmed from the DNA. TRBV21-1 is annotated as a pseudogene. This CDR3 region has 16 residues. The CDR3 sequence is CASSSQGDRGLYEQYF. The DNA for the CDR3 is TGTGCCAGCAGCTCCCAAGGGGACAGGGGGCTCTACGAGCAGTACTTC.

The J gene is TRBJ1-1, the V gene TRBV30; 8 bases are a match to TRBD1. V dropped 4 bases and J dropped 1; count of bases not matched to a gene: 2. The CDR3 loop spans 13 amino acids. Looked up from germline, CDR1 is GTSNPN and CDR2 is SVGIG (reference sequence). The CDR3 sequence is CAWKGTGNTEAFF. The CDR3 DNA reads as TGTGCCTGGAAGGGGACAGGGAACACTGAAGCTTTCTTT.

V usage is TRBV10-3 and J usage is TRBJ1-1; TRBD1 matches 8 bases. With V trimmed by 10 bases and J by 1 base, 5 bases remained unmatched. The CDR3 sequence is 13 residues long. CDR1 ENHRY and CDR2 SYGVKD come from the germline V gene. CDR3 sequence: CATRGQGNTEAFF. The CDR3 region has the DNA TGTGCCACAAGAGGACAGGGGAACACTGAAGCTTTCTTT.

The V gene is TRBV28, the J gene TRBJ2-7, with a possible D match to TRBD1 (6 bases). Germline V gives CDR1 MDHEN, CDR2 SYDVKM. The V end lost 3 bases, the J end lost 4 bases, and 10 bases lay between the germline ends. This CDR3 is built from 13 residues. The CDR3: CASSFGQFYEQYF. In nucleotides, the CDR3 is TGTGCCAGCAGTTTTGGACAGTTTTACGAGCAGTACTTC. Looking up the rest from reference TRBV28 and TRBJ2-7 gives the full variable domain: DVKVTQSSRYLVKRTGEKVFLECVQDMDHENMFWYRQDPGLGLRLIYFSYDVKMKEKGDIPEGYSVSREKKERFSLILESASTNQTSMYLCASSFGQFYEQYFGPGTRLTVT.

This clone has a single count. This chain connects TRBV15 to TRBJ1-4; 9 nucleotides match TRBD1. The germline V gene has CDR1 LNHNV and CDR2 YYDKDF (reference sequence). Losses at the gene ends were 4 bases for V and 8 bases for J; bases not matched to a gene: 5. CDR3 length: 14 residues. CDR3 sequence (DNA): TGTGCCACCAGCAAAGACAGGGGGTACGAAAAACTGTTTTTT. Translating gives CATSKDRGYEKLFF.

The V and J genes are TRBV28 and TRBJ2-2, with 7 bases fitting TRBD1. The CDR3 runs 15 residues. CDR1 is MDHEN and CDR2 is SYDVKM in the germline V gene. The V segment lost 7 bases and the J segment 6 bases; nucleotides outside the gene matches: 11. CDR3 amino acids: CASTPPHRGPGELFF. Here the CDR3 DNA reads TGTGCCAGCACCCCCCCGCACAGGGGCCCCGGGGAGCTGTTTTTT.

The chain joins TRBV7-2 to TRBJ2-1; TRBD2 agrees at 8 bases. V lost 2 bases to trimming and J lost 7 bases; unmatched junction nucleotides: 13. The germline V gene has CDR1 SGHTA and CDR2 FQGNSA. CDR3 size: 17 residues. DNA of the CDR3: TGTGCCAGCAGCTTAAAGCGGGAGTGGGGGCCTGGGAATGAGCAGTTCTTC. Translated: CASSLKREWGPGNEQFF.

This clone was seen only once. V is TRBV11-2 and J is TRBJ1-4, with TRBD1 identical over 7 bases. This CDR3 is 15 amino acids long. Germline V gene data show CDR1 as SGHAT and CDR2 as FQNNGV. Germline trimming cut 5 bases from V and 2 bases from J; bases unmatched to any gene: 5. The chain's CDR3 is CASSPDRVTNEKLFF. Written as DNA, the CDR3 is TGTGCCAGCAGCCCCGACAGGGTCACTAATGAAAAACTGTTTTTT.

The chain joins TRBV9 to TRBJ1-1; TRBD1 matches 10 bases. This CDR3 comprises 14 residues. Trimming removed 5 bases from V and 5 bases from J; junction bases left unmatched: 6. Germline lookup yields CDR1 SGDLS and CDR2 YYNGEE. The CDR3 sequence is CASSRQGAQTEAFF. CDR3 in DNA: TGTGCCAGCAGTCGACAGGGGGCTCAAACTGAAGCTTTCTTT.

The chain links TRBV6-1 to TRBJ2-7, with 8 bases that match TRBD2. Losses at the gene ends were 3 bases for V and 3 bases for J; bases not matched to a gene: 10. The germline V gene has CDR1 MNHNS and CDR2 SASEGT. The CDR3 has 16 residues. The CDR3 region is CASSDLLAGSGYEQYF. The CDR3 region has the DNA TGTGCCAGCAGTGATCTGTTAGCGGGATCCGGCTACGAGCAGTACTTC.

The rearrangement uses TRBV11-3 and TRBJ2-4; the match to TRBD1 covers 8 bases. V dropped 4 bases and J dropped 12; count of bases not matched to a gene: 8. The CDR3 has 13 residues. Germline assignment: CDR1 SGHNT and CDR2 YENEEA. In DNA form, the CDR3 reads TGTGCCAGCAGCTCAGGGGGCAGGGGAGCTCAGTACTTC. Its translation: CASSSGGRGAQYF.

The chain is built from TRBV19 and TRBJ2-7; 10 bases match TRBD2. Germline V gene lookup returns CDR1 LNHDA and CDR2 SQIVND (reference sequence). This CDR3 has 15 amino acids. With 5 bases clipped from V and 0 bases from J, the junction kept 4 bases outside the gene matches. The DNA for the CDR3 is TGTGCCAGTAGTCAACTAGCGGGGAGCTCCTACGAGCAGTACTTC. Amino acids: CASSQLAGSSYEQYF. The whole variable domain, remainder taken from reference TRBV19 and TRBJ2-7, is DGGITQSPKYLFRKEGQNVTLSCEQNLNHDAMYWYRQDPGQGLRLIYYSQIVNDFQKGDIAEGYSVSREKKESFPLTVTSAQKNPTAFYLCASSQLAGSSYEQYFGPGTRLTVT.

The gene calls are TRBV29-1 and TRBJ2-2; D is unclear. The CDR3 length is 12 residues. CDR1 is SQVTM and CDR2 is ANQGSEA in the germline V gene. Trimming removed 3 bases at V and 6 bases at J, with 8 bases between. The CDR3 protein is CSVERSPGELFF. Here the CDR3 DNA reads TGCAGCGTTGAGCGTAGTCCCGGGGAGCTGTTTTTT.

This rearrangement joins TRBV7-8 to TRBJ2-3, with 7 bases fitting TRBD2. Losses at the gene ends were 10 bases for V and 0 bases for J; bases not matched to a gene: 7. CDR1 and CDR2 (germline): SGHVS, FQNEAQ. The CDR3 loop spans 14 amino acids. The CDR3 here is CAILLAPSTDTQYF. Written as DNA, the CDR3 is TGTGCCATCCTACTAGCGCCTAGCACAGATACGCAGTATTTT.

Points on this clone: Different DNA sequences within this sample yield the same CDR3. The chain is built from TRBV7-9 and TRBJ1-2, with D perhaps matching TRBD1 (5 bases). V lost 3 bases, J lost 3 bases, and 8 bases lay in between. The CDR3 is 13 residues long. CDR1 and CDR2 (germline): SEHNR, FQNEAQ (reference sequence). The CDR3 nucleotides are TGTGCCAGCAGCTTGGTAGGGGACTATGGCTACACCTTC. Its translation: CASSLVGDYGYTF.

This chain links TRBV29-1 with TRBJ2-7; 13 nucleotides agree with TRBD2. The length of the CDR3 is 16 residues. CDR1 and CDR2 (germline): SQVTM, ANQGSEA. With V trimmed by 8 bases and J by 5 bases, 15 bases remained unmatched. CDR3 coding DNA: TGCAGCATCGGGGGGACTAGCGGGATCTGGGGCGACGAGCAGTACTTC. Translation gives CSIGGTSGIWGDEQYF.

V usage is TRBV7-9 and J usage is TRBJ2-5; the D gene is possibly TRBD2 (7 bases). CDR1 SEHNR and CDR2 FQNEAQ come from the germline V gene (reference sequence). Trimming pared 5 bases from V and 5 bases from J, leaving 21 bases between. The CDR3 is 16 amino acids. CDR3 amino acids: CASSLGGGGGYETQYF. CDR3 in DNA: TGTGCCAGCAGCCTCGGCGGAGGGGGGGGGTATGAGACCCAGTACTTC.

The chain is built from TRBV28 and TRBJ1-5; TRBD1 is a possible D gene (5 bases). V shed 5 bases and J shed 11 bases, with 19 bases lying between them. The CDR3 runs to 14 residues. Germline lookup yields CDR1 MDHEN and CDR2 SYDVKM. CDR3 DNA sequence: TGTGCCAGCAGTGAGACAGCCCCGCGGTTGGCCCAGCATTTT. Its protein product is CASSETAPRLAQHF.

The chain recombines TRBV19 with TRBJ1-5; 7 bases match TRBD1. The CDR3 length is 13 residues. Germline loops: CDR1 LNHDA, CDR2 SQIVND (reference sequence). The ends lost 9 bases at V and 0 bases at J; junction bases unmatched: 2. As DNA, the CDR3 is TGTGCCAGCGACAGGGTTAGCAATCAGCCCCAGCATTTT. This gives the protein CASDRVSNQPQHF.